This TCR beta chain was documented in a study of blood T cell repertoires in COVID-19. Across the whole study: COVID-19 samples, acute and convalescent, were from the United States, Italy and Spain. PBMCs, B-cell-depleted T cells, or T cells were the source of the cDNA or gDNA that made up the material.

The CDR3 has 16 residues. In germline, CDR1 is DFQATT, CDR2 SNEGSKA (reference sequence). The V segment lost 3 bases and the J segment 2 bases; nucleotides outside the gene matches: 11. In the original processing: Amplification from reference gene primers served as the basis for estimated nucleated cell counts. Using immunoSEQ multiplex PCR, the repertoire was profiled, and TCRdb retains in-frame clones only, with some absent. V, J and clone size are taken as reported in that table, and D and trimming were inferred from the DNA itself. The sample holds some 300,000 clones; approximately 86% are singletons and the top ten take about an eighth. Those enrolled in Seattle joined during active infection and were followed longitudinally afterward.

The TCR was taken from a woman in her 70s with COVID-19, enrolled during active disease. Material for sequencing was peripheral blood. This chain joins TRBV20-1 and TRBJ2-3; 7 bases are shared with TRBD1. In nucleotides, the CDR3 is TGCAGTGCTAGTGCCTCCGGGGACAGACTCACAGATACGCAGTATTTT. Protein sequence: CSASASGDRLTDTQYF.